The 28 T cell receptor beta chains below were found in one sample sequenced in a study of T cell responses to AZD1222 COVID-19 vaccine. Method: immunoSEQ multiplex PCR; TCRdb's copy keeps in-frame clones and lacks some. The sample shows 150,000 or so clones, roughly 91% of them seen only once. The starting material was peripheral blood, obtained on day 0 of AZD1222 vaccination. Source of these receptors: an adult in good health.

J is TRBJ1-2 and V is TRBV6-5, with 10 bases aligning to TRBD1. Germline V gene data show CDR1 as MNHEY and CDR2 as SVGAGI. The CDR3 extends over 14 amino acids. V lost 4 bases to trimming and J lost 8 bases; unmatched junction nucleotides: 7. The CDR3, as DNA: TGTGCCAGCAGTTTCAGACAGGGGGCGGGCGGCTACACCTTC. It translates to CASSFRQGAGGYTF.

This chain connects TRBV30 to TRBJ2-5; TRBD1 aligns across 8 bases. V dropped 2 bases and J dropped 3; count of bases not matched to a gene: 2. Germline V gene sequence: CDR1 GTSNPN, CDR2 SVGIG (reference sequence). The CDR3 has 13 residues. The CDR3 protein is CAWSRTGKETQYF. CDR3 bases: TGTGCCTGGAGTAGGACAGGGAAAGAGACCCAGTACTTC.

This chain uses TRBV3-1 (or the pseudogene TRBV3-2) with TRBJ2-7; no clear D gene. The CDR3 is 12 amino acids. The V end was cut by 8 bases, the J end by 6 bases, with 14 bases between. Germline CDR1 LGHDT, CDR2 YNNKEL (reference sequence). CDR3 sequence (DNA): TGTGCCAGCGGCCTAGGCCTTGTCGAGCAGTACTTC. This encodes CASGLGLVEQYF.

The chain couples TRBV5-1 to TRBJ1-2; 7 nucleotides match TRBD1. Per germline, CDR1 SGHRS and CDR2 YFSETQ. The CDR3 runs 14 residues. Trimming removed 2 bases from V and 3 bases from J; junction bases left unmatched: 4. The DNA for the CDR3 is TGCGCCAGCAGCTTCGGCAGGGGGGACTATGGCTACACCTTC. It is translated as CASSFGRGDYGYTF.

CDR3 DNA: TGTGCCAGTCAGACCTACAATGAGCAGTTCTTC. Its translation is CASQTYNEQFF. V and J are TRBV28 and TRBJ2-1; D unresolved. The CDR3 runs 11 residues. CDR1 and CDR2 (germline): MDHEN, SYDVKM. Trimming left V 9 bases short and J 2 bases short, with 5 bases between.

The table lists this clone with a count of one. The rearrangement links TRBV27 to TRBJ2-7, with D tentatively TRBD1 (5 bases). Trimming shortened V by 6 bases and J by 6 bases, and 9 bases separated the two germline ends. From germline, CDR1 is MNHEY and CDR2 SMNVEV (reference sequence). The CDR3 is 11 residues long. CDR3 sequence (DNA): TGTGCCAGCAGCCAGGGCTGCGAGCAGTACGTC. It translates to CASSQGCEQYV.

The genes are TRBV28 and TRBJ1-1, with D perhaps TRBD1 (6 bases). Trimming took off 6 bases at V and 0 bases at J, with 17 bases between the two ends. Germline V gene data show CDR1 as MDHEN and CDR2 as SYDVKM. This CDR3 has 16 residues. CDR3 bases: TGTGCCAGCAGACTAGCACCGGACAGTATGAACACTGAAGCTTTCTTT. This sequence encodes CASRLAPDSMNTEAFF.

V and J are TRBV5-8 and TRBJ2-3; 16 nucleotides align to TRBD2. The junction had 0 bases not matched to a gene; V was cut back by 4 bases and J by 4 bases. The CDR3 consists of 15 residues. From germline, CDR1 is SGHTS and CDR2 YDEGEE. CDR3 DNA: TGTGCCAGCAGCGGGACTAGCGGGGGGGCAGATACGCAGTATTTT. Translation: CASSGTSGGADTQYF.

The chain links TRBV28 to TRBJ2-2; 13 nucleotides match TRBD2. The germline V gene has CDR1 MDHEN and CDR2 SYDVKM. J was trimmed by 4 bases and V by 3 bases; bases with no gene match: 8. The CDR3 loop spans 18 amino acids. CDR3 DNA: TGTGCCAGCAGTTTCCCAGGACTAGCGGGAGCGGGCACCGGGGAGCTGTTTTTT. Translation gives CASSFPGLAGAGTGELFF.

As regards this clone: Germline and junction disagree at one end, which may indicate a read error. The chain has TRBV7-7 and TRBJ2-5; D call uncertain. The CDR3 sequence is 14 residues long. Germline values: CDR1 SSHAT, CDR2 FNYEAQ (reference sequence). CDR3 residues: CASSLQPNRETQYF. DNA for the CDR3: TGTGCTAGCAGCTTACAGCCAAATAGAGAGACCCAGTACTTC.

The rearrangement links TRBV30 to TRBJ1-5; 7 bases map to TRBD1. J gave up 3 bases and V 3 bases, and 11 bases lay outside the gene matches. The CDR3 contains 16 residues. Per the germline V gene, CDR1 is GTSNPN and CDR2 is SVGIG (reference sequence). The CDR3 is CAWRQTGRGNNQPQHF. The DNA for the CDR3 is TGTGCCTGGAGGCAGACAGGGAGGGGGAACAATCAGCCCCAGCATTTT.

V gene TRBV19 combines with J gene TRBJ1-1; D remains unclear. This CDR3 has 13 amino acids. V was trimmed by 4 bases and J by 1 base, leaving 7 bases between them. CDR1 LNHDA and CDR2 SQIVND come from the germline V gene (reference sequence). The CDR3 sequence is CASSNSPNTEAFF. The DNA for the CDR3 is TGTGCCAGTAGTAACTCCCCGAACACTGAAGCTTTCTTT.

The gene calls are TRBV19 and TRBJ2-5; 14 nucleotides align to TRBD2. Germline V gene data show CDR1 as LNHDA and CDR2 as SQIVND (reference sequence). The CDR3 spans 16 residues. V shed 5 bases and J 4 bases; nucleotides not matched to a gene: 6. CDR3 nucleotide sequence: TGTGCCAGTAGTTTCGGACTAGCGGGGGGAACAGAGACCCAGTACTTC. It codes for CASSFGLAGGTETQYF.

This clone was seen just once. V gene TRBV19 combines with J gene TRBJ1-6, with 9 bases that match TRBD1. J gave up 6 bases and V 5 bases, and 8 bases lay outside the gene matches. Germline values: CDR1 LNHDA, CDR2 SQIVND (reference sequence). This CDR3 comprises 16 residues. CDR3 region: CASSLTQGAPNSPLHF. The CDR3 region has the DNA TGTGCCAGTAGTTTAACACAGGGGGCGCCTAATTCACCCCTCCACTTT.

The J gene is TRBJ2-1, the V gene TRBV29-1; TRBD1 agrees at 8 bases. The CDR3 loop spans 14 amino acids. Trimming took 7 bases from V and 7 from J; bases not matched to a gene: 12. CDR1 SQVTM and CDR2 ANQGSEA come from the germline V gene. The CDR3 reads CSALTRTGLNEQFF. The DNA of the CDR3 is TGCAGCGCACTCACCCGGACAGGGCTGAATGAGCAGTTCTTC.

The rearrangement joins TRBV11-2 to TRBJ2-1, with D hard to call. The V gene lost 2 bases and the J gene lost 8 bases, with 4 bases spanning the gap. The V gene's germline CDR1 is SGHAT and CDR2 FQNNGV. CDR3 size: 11 residues. The chain's CDR3 is CASSLLDEQFF. CDR3 in DNA: TGTGCCAGCAGCTTACTGGATGAGCAGTTCTTC.

V usage is TRBV4-2 and J usage is TRBJ2-7; 7 nucleotides match TRBD1. The CDR3 extends over 15 amino acids. CDR1 and CDR2 from the germline V gene are LGHNA and YNFKEQ. The V segment lost 3 bases and the J segment 3 bases; nucleotides outside the gene matches: 8. Written as DNA, the CDR3 is TGTGCCAGCAGCCAGGAACAGGGGAACCTCTACGAGCAGTACTTC. It yields the protein CASSQEQGNLYEQYF.

The chain carries TRBV28 and TRBJ1-2; possibly TRBD1 for D (6 bases). V lost 6 bases to trimming and J lost 4 bases, with 15 bases between them. The CDR3 has 14 amino acids. The germline gives CDR1 MDHEN, CDR2 SYDVKM. The CDR3 region is CASSITGLTYGYTF. The CDR3 DNA is TGTGCCAGCAGCATTACAGGGTTGACCTATGGCTACACCTTC.

V and J are TRBV19 and TRBJ1-3; D is uncertain. Looked up from germline, CDR1 is LNHDA and CDR2 is SQIVND (reference sequence). The CDR3 covers 14 residues. The V and J ends lost 5 bases and 0 bases respectively, with 8 bases between them. The CDR3 reads CASSPRVSGNTIYF. The CDR3 DNA sequence: TGTGCCAGTAGTCCTCGGGTCTCTGGAAACACCATATATTTT.

The gene calls are TRBV5-6 and TRBJ2-2; D ambiguous. The germline gives CDR1 SGHDT, CDR2 YYEEEE. Trimming shortened V by 5 bases and J by 2 bases, and 13 bases separated the two germline ends. The CDR3 runs to 15 residues. The CDR3 bases are TGTGCCAGCAGTTTACCAGGAGCCAACACCGGGGAGCTGTTTTTT. Protein product: CASSLPGANTGELFF.

The sample holds one count of this clone. CDR3 coding DNA: TGTGCCACCGGCAGTAGCGGGGCCGCACAAGAGACCCAGTACTTC. This codes for CATGSSGAAQETQYF. The rearrangement links TRBV24-1 to TRBJ2-5; the match to TRBD2 covers 8 bases. This CDR3 has 15 residues. The V segment lost 9 bases and the J segment 2 bases; nucleotides outside the gene matches: 10. CDR1 and CDR2 from the germline V gene are KGHDR and SFDVKD.

The rearrangement links TRBV7-9 to TRBJ2-5; D is ambiguous. With the DNA end fitting TRBJ2-7 better, the J assignment may be wrong. The CDR3 is 14 amino acids. Germline assignment: CDR1 SEHNR and CDR2 FQNEAQ (reference sequence). CDR3 in amino acids: CASSDGVNRYEQYF. DNA of the CDR3: TGTGCCAGCAGCGACGGAGTCAACCGCTACGAGCAGTACTTC.

V gene TRBV6-5 combines with J gene TRBJ1-5; D is undetermined. Trimming removed 5 bases at V and 4 bases at J, with 9 bases between. CDR1 and CDR2 (germline): MNHEY, SVGAGI. This CDR3 is built from 13 residues. The CDR3 sequence is CASSRQKNQPQHF. CDR3 nucleotide sequence: TGTGCCAGCAGTCGACAAAAAAATCAGCCCCAGCATTTT.

The genes are TRBV21-1 and TRBJ1-1. TRBV21-1 is designated a pseudogene. The CDR3 runs to 14 residues. This chain's CDR3 is CASSKGGVPLEAFF. The CDR3 nucleotides read TGTGCCAGCAGCAAGGGGGGGGTCCCACTTGAAGCTTTCTTT.

The chain couples TRBV10-3 to TRBJ1-2, with D possibly matching TRBD1 (6 bases). Trimming removed 10 bases from V and 8 bases from J, with 23 bases in between. The CDR3 has 14 residues. In germline, CDR1 is ENHRY, CDR2 SYGVKD. CDR3 sequence reads: CATAERVQTGGYTF. The DNA of the CDR3 is TGTGCCACCGCAGAGCGGGTACAGACAGGAGGCTACACCTTC.

The chain carries TRBV19 and TRBJ2-3, with unresolved D. V gave up 6 bases and J gave up 2 bases, with 21 bases separating them. This CDR3 region has 17 residues. Per germline, CDR1 LNHDA and CDR2 SQIVND (reference sequence). The CDR3 sequence is CASSASSRGSFTDTQYF. CDR3 in DNA: TGTGCCAGTAGCGCGTCGAGTCGCGGTTCCTTCACAGATACGCAGTATTTT.

This clone was detected once. J is TRBJ2-2 and V is TRBV2; TRBD1 matches 7 bases. The CDR3 runs 13 residues. Germline values: CDR1 SNHLY, CDR2 FYNNEI. The V and J ends lost 4 bases and 6 bases, in that order; junction bases with no gene match: 2. The DNA of the CDR3 is TGTGCCAGCAGTGGACAGGGCTCCGGGGAGCTGTTTTTT. It encodes CASSGQGSGELFF.

The genes are TRBV5-1 and TRBJ2-2; 7 nucleotides match TRBD1. CDR1 is SGHRS, CDR2 YFSETQ, per germline. V shed 0 bases, J shed 4 bases, and the junction held 3 bases outside the gene matches. The CDR3 is made up of 15 amino acids. The CDR3 is CASSLAPGGTGELFF. The CDR3 coding sequence is TGCGCCAGCAGCTTGGCCCCAGGGGGCACCGGGGAGCTGTTTTTT.